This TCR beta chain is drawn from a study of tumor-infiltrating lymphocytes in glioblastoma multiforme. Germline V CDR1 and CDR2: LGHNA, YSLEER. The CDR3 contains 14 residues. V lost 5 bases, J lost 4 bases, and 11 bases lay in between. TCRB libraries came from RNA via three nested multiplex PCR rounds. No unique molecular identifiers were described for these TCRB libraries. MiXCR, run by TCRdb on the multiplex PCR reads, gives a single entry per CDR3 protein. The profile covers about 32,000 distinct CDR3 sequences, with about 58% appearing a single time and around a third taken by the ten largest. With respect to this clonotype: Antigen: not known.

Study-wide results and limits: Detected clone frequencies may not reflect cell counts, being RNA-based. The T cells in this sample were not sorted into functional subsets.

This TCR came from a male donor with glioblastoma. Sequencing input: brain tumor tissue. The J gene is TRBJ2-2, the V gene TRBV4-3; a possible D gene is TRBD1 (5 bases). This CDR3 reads CASSDDSSTGELFF. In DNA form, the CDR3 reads TGCGCCAGCAGCGATGACAGTAGCACCGGGGAGCTGTTTTTT.